This T cell receptor beta chain was recorded in a study of Ad26.COV2.S vaccination and SARS-CoV-2 variants. Findings of the study overall: Substantial response breadth was reportedly seen for spike-specific CD8+ and CD4+ T cells after vaccination. Vaccine recipients surpassed placebo recipients in spike-specific TCR breadth. Non-spike TCR breadth was similar in vaccine and placebo recipients.

Remarks on this clone: Its antigen is not identified.

Sequencing was performed with immunoSEQ multiplex PCR; in TCRdb, only in-frame clones are kept and a portion is missing. Among 150,000 to 200,000 clones listed, roughly 87% were seen once. The CDR3 spans 14 residues. Trimming shortened V by 1 base and J by 10 bases, and 14 bases separated the two germline ends. Germline CDR1 and CDR2: SEHNR and FQNEAQ (reference sequence). This chain links TRBV7-9 with TRBJ2-1; a possible D gene is TRBD2 (5 bases). The sequence was collected from a human donor who had recovered from COVID-19. Specimen: peripheral blood, collected after recovery from COVID-19. The CDR3 bases are TGTGCCAGCAGCTTAGATCGCGAGGGCGGCGAGCAGTTCTTC. Its translation is CASSLDREGGEQFF. The full variable domain, rest sourced from reference TRBV7-9 and TRBJ2-1, is DTGVSQNPRHKITKRGQNVTFRCDPISEHNRLYWYRQTLGQGPEFLTYFQNEAQLEKSRLLSDRFSAERPKGSFSTLEIQRTEQGDSAMYLCASSLDREGGEQFFGPGTRLTVL.